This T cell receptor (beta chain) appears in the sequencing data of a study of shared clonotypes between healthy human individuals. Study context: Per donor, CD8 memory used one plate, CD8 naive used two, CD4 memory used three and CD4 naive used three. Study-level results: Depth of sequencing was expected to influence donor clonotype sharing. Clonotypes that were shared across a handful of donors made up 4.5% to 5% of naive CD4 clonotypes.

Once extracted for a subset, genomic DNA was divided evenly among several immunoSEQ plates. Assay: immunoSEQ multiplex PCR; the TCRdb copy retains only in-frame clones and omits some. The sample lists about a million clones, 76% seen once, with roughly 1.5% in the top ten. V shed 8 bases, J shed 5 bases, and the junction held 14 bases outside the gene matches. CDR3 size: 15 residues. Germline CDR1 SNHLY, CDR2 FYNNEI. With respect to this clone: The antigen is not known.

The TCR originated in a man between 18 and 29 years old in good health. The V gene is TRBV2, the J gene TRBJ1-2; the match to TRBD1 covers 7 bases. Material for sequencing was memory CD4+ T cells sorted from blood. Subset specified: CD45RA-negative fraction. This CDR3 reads CASAPQGGAMYGYTF. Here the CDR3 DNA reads TGTGCCAGCGCCCCCCAGGGGGGCGCCATGTATGGCTACACCTTC.